This TCR beta chain is from a study of blood T cell repertoires in COVID-19. Some clones are missing from TCRdb's copy, which holds only in-frame ones; the method was immunoSEQ multiplex PCR. The sample shows 100,000 or so clones, around 90% of them seen only once. The CDR3 is made up of 16 amino acids. Germline lookup yields CDR1 KGHSH and CDR2 LQKENI. J lost 3 bases, V lost 1 base, and 4 bases had no gene match. The source is a woman aged 45-65 years in a cohort sampled during active COVID-19. The chain links TRBV18 to TRBJ2-5, with 11 bases identical to TRBD1. Sequencing used peripheral blood. This CDR3 is CASSPLGTGGEETQYF. DNA of the CDR3: TGTGCCAGCTCACCACTCGGGACAGGGGGTGAAGAGACCCAGTACTTC. Together with reference TRBV18 and TRBJ2-5, the CDR3 gives the full variable domain: NAGVMQNPRHLVRRRGQEARLRCSPMKGHSHVYWYRQLPEEGLKFMVYLQKENIIDESGMPKERFSAEFPKEGPSILRIQQVVRGDSAAYFCASSPLGTGGEETQYFGPGTRLLVL.